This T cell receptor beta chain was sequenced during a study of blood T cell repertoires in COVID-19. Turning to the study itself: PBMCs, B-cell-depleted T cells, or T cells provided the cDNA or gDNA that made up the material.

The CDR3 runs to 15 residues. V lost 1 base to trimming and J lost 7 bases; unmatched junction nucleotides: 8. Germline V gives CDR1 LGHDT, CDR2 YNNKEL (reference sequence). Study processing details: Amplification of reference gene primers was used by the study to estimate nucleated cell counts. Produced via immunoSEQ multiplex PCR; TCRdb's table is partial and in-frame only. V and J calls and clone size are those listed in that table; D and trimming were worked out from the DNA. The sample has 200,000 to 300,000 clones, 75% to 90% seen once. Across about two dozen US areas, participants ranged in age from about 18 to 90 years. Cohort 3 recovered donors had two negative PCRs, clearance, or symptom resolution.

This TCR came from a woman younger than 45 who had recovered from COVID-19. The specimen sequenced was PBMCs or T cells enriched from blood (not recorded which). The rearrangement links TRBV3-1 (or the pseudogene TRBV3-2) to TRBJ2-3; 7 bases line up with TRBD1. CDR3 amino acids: CASSQGTGPGNTQYF. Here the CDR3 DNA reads TGTGCCAGCAGCCAAGGGACAGGCCCCGGGAATACGCAGTATTTT.